This T cell receptor beta chain was sequenced for a study of T cell responses to AZD1222 COVID-19 vaccine. General study findings and limits: The donors showed a predominance of white British ancestry and of females, with possible underestimation of clonal diversity. Sampling that yielded the repertoires occurred only after the peak T cell response.

TCRdb keeps only in-frame clones here, not all; method: immunoSEQ multiplex PCR. This table has more than 90,000 clones, 84% appearing once. Turning to this clone: The target antigen is unknown.

CDR1 is SGHTA, CDR2 FQGTGA, per germline. After removal of 3 bases from V and 7 bases from J, the junction contained 9 bases not matched to a gene. This CDR3 comprises 16 residues. The V call is TRBV7-3, the J call TRBJ1-5, with TRBD1 matching over 10 bases. The sequencing here drew on peripheral blood, taken 28 days after the second AZD1222 dose. This receptor was taken from an adult who received the AZD1222 COVID-19 vaccine. The CDR3 DNA follows: TGTGCCAGCAGCTTCAGACAGGGGGCCCGGATCCAGCCCCAGCATTTT. This gives the protein CASSFRQGARIQPQHF.